The T cell receptor beta chain described here comes from a study of T-cell reconstitution after alpha-beta-depleted transplantation in children. The CDR3 is made up of 11 amino acids. Germline loops: CDR1 MNHEY, CDR2 SVGAGI. Study-level points and caveats: At one year after transplant, newly produced T cells mostly accounted for T-cell counts and diversity.

Regarding this clonotype: Its antigen is unknown. Sequence at one end of the junction differs from germline and may be a read error.

It was with unique molecular identifiers that the TCRbeta library was prepared. Via MiXCR, TCRdb re-called the PCR reads, giving one row per CDR3 protein. Of about 600,000 distinct CDR3 sequences listed, about 23% are singletons. V is TRBV6-5 and J is TRBJ1-1; no clear D. Source: PBMCs, mostly from graft donor cells, taken 360 days after TCRalphabeta/CD19-depleted stem cell transplant. This receptor was identified in a boy under two years old who had a stem cell transplant for acute myeloid leukemia, so the T cells may come from the graft donor. DNA of the CDR3: TGTTCCAGCAGCCATAACACTGAAGCTTTCTTT. Residues: CSSSHNTEAFF.